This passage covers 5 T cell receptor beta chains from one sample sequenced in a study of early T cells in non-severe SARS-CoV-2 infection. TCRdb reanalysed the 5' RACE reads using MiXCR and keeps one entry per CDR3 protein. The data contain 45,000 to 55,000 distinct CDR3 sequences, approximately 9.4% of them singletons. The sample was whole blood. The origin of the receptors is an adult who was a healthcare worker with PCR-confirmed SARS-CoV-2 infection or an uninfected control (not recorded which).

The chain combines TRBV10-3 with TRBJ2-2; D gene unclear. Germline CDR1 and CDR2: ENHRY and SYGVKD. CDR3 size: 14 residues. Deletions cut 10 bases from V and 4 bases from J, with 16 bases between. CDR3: CATQTPGGTGELFF. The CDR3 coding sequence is TGTGCCACCCAGACACCTGGTGGCACCGGGGAGCTGTTTTTT.

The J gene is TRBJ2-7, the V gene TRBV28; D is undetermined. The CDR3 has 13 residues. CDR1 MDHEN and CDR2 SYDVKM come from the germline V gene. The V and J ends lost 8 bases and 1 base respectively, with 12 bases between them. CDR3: CASSGNLSYEQYF. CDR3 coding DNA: TGTGCCAGCTCGGGCAACTTATCCTACGAGCAGTACTTC.

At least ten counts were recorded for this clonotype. The CDR3: CSAKTSGRLETQYF. The CDR3 bases are TGCAGCGCTAAGACTAGCGGGAGACTAGAGACCCAGTACTTC. The J gene is TRBJ2-5, the V gene TRBV29-1, with 12 nucleotides matching TRBD2. Unmatched junction bases numbered 7, after V lost 7 bases and J lost 4 bases. The CDR3 loop spans 14 amino acids. CDR1 and CDR2 (germline): SQVTM, ANQGSEA.

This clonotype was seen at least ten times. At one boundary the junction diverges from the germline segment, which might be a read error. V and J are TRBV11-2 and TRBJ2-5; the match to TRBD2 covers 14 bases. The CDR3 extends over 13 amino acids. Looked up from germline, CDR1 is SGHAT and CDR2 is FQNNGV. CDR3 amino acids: CASGRTSGRNQKF. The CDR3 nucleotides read TGTGCCAGCGGAAGGACTAGCGGGAGGAACCAGAAGTTC. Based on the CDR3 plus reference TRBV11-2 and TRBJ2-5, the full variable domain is EAGVAQSPRYKIIEKRQSVAFWCNPISGHATLYWYQQILGQGPKLLIQFQNNGVVDDSQLPKDRFSAERLKGVDSTLKIQPAKLEDSAVYLCASGRTSGRNQKFGPGTRLLVL.

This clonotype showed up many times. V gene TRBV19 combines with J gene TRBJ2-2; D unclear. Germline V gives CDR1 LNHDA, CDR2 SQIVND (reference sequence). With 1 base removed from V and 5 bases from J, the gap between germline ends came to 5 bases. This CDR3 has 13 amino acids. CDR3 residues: CASSIGGTGELFF. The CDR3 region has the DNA TGTGCCAGTAGTATAGGTGGGACCGGGGAGCTGTTTTTT.